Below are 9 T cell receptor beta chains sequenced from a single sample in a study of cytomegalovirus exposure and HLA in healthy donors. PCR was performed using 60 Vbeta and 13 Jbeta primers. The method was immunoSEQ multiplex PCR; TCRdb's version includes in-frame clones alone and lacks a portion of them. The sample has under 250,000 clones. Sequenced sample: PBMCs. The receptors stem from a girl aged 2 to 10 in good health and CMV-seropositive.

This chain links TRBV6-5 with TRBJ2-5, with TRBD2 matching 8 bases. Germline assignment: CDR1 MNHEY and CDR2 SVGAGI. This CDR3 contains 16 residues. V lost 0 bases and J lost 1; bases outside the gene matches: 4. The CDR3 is CASSYSQLAAQETQYF. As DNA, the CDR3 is TGTGCCAGCAGTTACTCACAACTAGCGGCCCAAGAGACCCAGTACTTC.

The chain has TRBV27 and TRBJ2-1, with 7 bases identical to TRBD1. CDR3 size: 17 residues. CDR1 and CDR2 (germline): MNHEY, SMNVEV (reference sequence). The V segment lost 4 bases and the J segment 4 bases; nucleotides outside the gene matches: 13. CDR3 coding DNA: TGTGCCAGCAGTTCCCGGGTCGCCGGGACAGCTTACAATGAGCAGTTCTTC. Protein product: CASSSRVAGTAYNEQFF.

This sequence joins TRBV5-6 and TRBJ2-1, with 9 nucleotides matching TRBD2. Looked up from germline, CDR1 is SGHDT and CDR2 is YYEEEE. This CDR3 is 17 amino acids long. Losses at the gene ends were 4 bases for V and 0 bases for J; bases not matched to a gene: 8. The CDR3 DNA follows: TGTGCCAGCAGCGGGGTAGCGGGAGCCTTCTCCTACAATGAGCAGTTCTTC. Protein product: CASSGVAGAFSYNEQFF.

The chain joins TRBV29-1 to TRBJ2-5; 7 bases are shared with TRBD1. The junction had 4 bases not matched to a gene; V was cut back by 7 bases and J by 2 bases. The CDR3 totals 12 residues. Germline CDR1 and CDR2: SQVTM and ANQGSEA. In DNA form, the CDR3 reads TGCAGCGGCCGACAGGGTCAAGAGACCCAGTACTTC. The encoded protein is CSGRQGQETQYF.

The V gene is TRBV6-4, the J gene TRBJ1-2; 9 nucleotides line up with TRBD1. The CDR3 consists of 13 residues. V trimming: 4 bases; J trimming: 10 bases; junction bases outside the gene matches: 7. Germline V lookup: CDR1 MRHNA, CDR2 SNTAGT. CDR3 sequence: CASSGAGQGDYTF. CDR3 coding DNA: TGTGCCAGCAGTGGGGCGGGACAGGGTGACTACACCTTC.

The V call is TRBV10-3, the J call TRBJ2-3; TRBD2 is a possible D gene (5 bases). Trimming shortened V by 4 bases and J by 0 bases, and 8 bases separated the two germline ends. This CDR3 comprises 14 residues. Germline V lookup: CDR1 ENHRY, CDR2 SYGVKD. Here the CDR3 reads CAISGTGSTDTQYF. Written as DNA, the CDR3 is TGTGCCATCAGTGGGACGGGGAGCACAGATACGCAGTATTTT.

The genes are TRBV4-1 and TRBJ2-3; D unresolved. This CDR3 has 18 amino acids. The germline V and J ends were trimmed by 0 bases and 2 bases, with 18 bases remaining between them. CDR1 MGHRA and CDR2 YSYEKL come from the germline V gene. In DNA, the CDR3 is TGCGCCAGCAGCCAAGATAGTAGTACGGCGGTCTCCACAGATACGCAGTATTTT. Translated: CASSQDSSTAVSTDTQYF.

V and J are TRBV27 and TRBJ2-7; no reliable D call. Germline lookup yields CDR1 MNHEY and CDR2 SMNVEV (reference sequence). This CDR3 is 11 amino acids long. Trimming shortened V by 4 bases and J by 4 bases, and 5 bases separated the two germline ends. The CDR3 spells CASSSGYEQYF. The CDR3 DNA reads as TGTGCCAGCAGTTCGGGTTACGAGCAGTACTTC.

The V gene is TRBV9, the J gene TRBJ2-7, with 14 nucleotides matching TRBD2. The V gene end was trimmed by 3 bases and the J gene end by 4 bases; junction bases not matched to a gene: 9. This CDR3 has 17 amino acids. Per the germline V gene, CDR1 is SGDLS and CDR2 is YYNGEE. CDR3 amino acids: CASSGLAGGPWIYEQYF. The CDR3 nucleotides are TGTGCCAGCAGCGGACTAGCGGGAGGGCCTTGGATATACGAGCAGTACTTC.